The 24 T cell receptor beta chains reported below all come from one sample, sequenced in a study of human T cells and chemical hapten exposure. TCRdb passed the RACE reads through MiXCR, listing each CDR3 protein once. The top ten hold about 7% of the sample, which has 180,000 or so distinct CDR3 sequences, around 22% seen once. Indicated time point: patch test 1, 2 weeks after DPC sensitization. Treatment: therapeutic diphenylcyclopropenone sensitization with weekly scalp DPC. The sample here was whole blood, taken in connection with sensitization to the hapten diphenylcyclopropenone (DPC). These receptors were obtained from a woman aged 45-65 years with alopecia areata. Some clones in this sample may be carry-over from other donors' samples.

This clonotype appeared a few times. The chain joins TRBV29-1 to TRBJ2-1; 13 bases map to TRBD2. V shed 5 bases and J 7 bases; nucleotides not matched to a gene: 5. The length of the CDR3 is 14 residues. Germline loops: CDR1 SQVTM, CDR2 ANQGSEA. This CDR3 is CSVSLAGGPNEQFF. CDR3 DNA: TGCAGCGTTTCACTAGCGGGAGGGCCGAATGAGCAGTTCTTC.

The chain recombines TRBV20-1 with TRBJ2-3; TRBD2 matches at 10 bases. CDR1 is DFQATT and CDR2 is SNEGSKA in the germline V gene (reference sequence). The CDR3 length is 14 residues. Trimming took 5 bases from V and 6 from J; bases not matched to a gene: 8. CDR3: CSALTSGIDDTQYF. In DNA form, the CDR3 reads TGCAGTGCTCTCACTAGCGGGATCGATGATACGCAGTATTTT.

In its sample, this clonotype was seen a few times. V is TRBV11-2 and J is TRBJ1-1; D uncertain. The CDR3 covers 14 residues. Germline CDR1 SGHAT, CDR2 FQNNGV. Trimming removed 3 bases at V and 5 bases at J, with 13 bases between. DNA for the CDR3: TGTGCCAGCAGCTTGACGGGCGTCCGGACTGAAGCTTTCTTT. Protein product: CASSLTGVRTEAFF.

The CDR3 DNA sequence: TGTGCTAGTGGTTCAGGACAGGGGGGAGGCTACACCTTC. It translates to CASGSGQGGGYTF. This chain uses TRBV12-5 with TRBJ1-2, with TRBD1 matching over 10 bases. Germline V CDR1 and CDR2: LGHNT, FRNRAP. The CDR3 is 13 residues long. Trimming at V came to 4 bases and at J to 8 bases, leaving 4 bases not matched to a gene.

The chain combines TRBV12-3 or TRBV12-4 with TRBJ1-5, with a weak D call TRBD1 (6 bases). V dropped 6 bases and J dropped 5 bases, with 14 bases sitting between them. The CDR3 is 14 residues long. CDR3 residues: CASRQGHSDQPQHF. Here the CDR3 DNA reads TGTGCCAGCAGGCAGGGACATTCGGATCAGCCCCAGCATTTT.

V is TRBV29-1 and J is TRBJ2-7; D uncertain. Trimming took off 1 base at V and 6 bases at J, with 10 bases between the two ends. Germline values: CDR1 SQVTM, CDR2 ANQGSEA. This CDR3 has 12 residues. CDR3 bases: TGCAGCGTTGAAGTAACCCCCGGCGAGCAGTACTTC. Its translation: CSVEVTPGEQYF.

The chain joins TRBV11-2 to TRBJ1-2; 7 bases agree with TRBD1. This CDR3 is built from 15 residues. Losses at the gene ends were 5 bases for V and 5 bases for J; bases not matched to a gene: 11. Germline values: CDR1 SGHAT, CDR2 FQNNGV. CDR3 in DNA: TGTGCCAGCAGCCCAGTGACAGGGTACGGTTATGGCTACACCTTC. Encoded protein: CASSPVTGYGYGYTF.

The table lists this clonotype with a few counts. The V and J genes are TRBV2 and TRBJ1-3; D uncertain. The CDR3 has 15 residues. CDR1 and CDR2 from the germline V gene are SNHLY and FYNNEI. V was pared by 6 bases and J by 2 bases, with 14 bases between. Here the CDR3 DNA reads TGTGCCAGCAGAAGGACGGGTGGAACTGGAAACACCATATATTTT. It yields the protein CASRRTGGTGNTIYF.

Only a few counts were recorded for this clonotype. The rearrangement uses TRBV5-8 and TRBJ2-3, with 14 bases fitting TRBD2. CDR1 and CDR2 from the germline V gene are SGHTS and YDEGEE. V lost 4 bases to trimming and J lost 3 bases; unmatched junction nucleotides: 7. CDR3 size: 17 residues. The CDR3 sequence: CASSPGGLAGGTDTQYF. The CDR3 DNA sequence: TGTGCCAGCAGCCCGGGAGGACTAGCGGGAGGAACAGATACGCAGTATTTT. Full variable domain (outside the CDR3, taken from reference TRBV5-8 and TRBJ2-3): EAGVTQSPTHLIKTRGQQATLRCSPISGHTSVYWYQQALGLGLQFLLWYDEGEERNRGNFPPRFSGRQFPNYSSELNVNALELEDSALYLCASSPGGLAGGTDTQYFGPGTRLTVL.

This clonotype was picked up a small number of times. V usage is TRBV10-3 and J usage is TRBJ2-2, with 8 bases aligning to TRBD2. The CDR3 sequence is 16 residues long. Unmatched junction bases numbered 9, after V lost 8 bases and J lost 1 base. CDR1 ENHRY and CDR2 SYGVKD come from the germline V gene. CDR3 bases: TGTGCCATCGGAACTAGCGGCCAACTGAACACCGGGGAGCTGTTTTTT. Translating it yields CAIGTSGQLNTGELFF.

The chain couples TRBV14 to TRBJ2-7, with D possibly TRBD1 on 6 matching bases. This CDR3 region has 14 residues. V lost 4 bases and J lost 4, with 14 bases in between. Germline V lookup: CDR1 SGHDN, CDR2 FVKESK. CDR3 residues: CASSLQGLGYEQYF. The CDR3 bases are TGTGCCAGCAGCCTACAGGGATTGGGATACGAGCAGTACTTC.

This chain links TRBV15 with TRBJ2-7; 7 bases are a match to TRBD1. The V gene's germline CDR1 is LNHNV and CDR2 YYDKDF (reference sequence). Losses at the gene ends were 3 bases for V and 2 bases for J; bases not matched to a gene: 10. The CDR3 is made up of 16 amino acids. The CDR3 spells CATSSHMTGPTYEQYF. The CDR3, as DNA: TGTGCCACCAGCAGCCACATGACAGGGCCCACCTACGAGCAGTACTTC.

V usage is TRBV5-1 and J usage is TRBJ2-3, with unresolved D. V lost 0 bases and J lost 1, with 6 bases in between. Germline-derived CDR1 and CDR2 are SGHRS and YFSETQ. The CDR3 contains 14 residues. CDR3 bases: TGCGCCAGCAGCTTGGACTACCGCACAGATACGCAGTATTTT. It specifies CASSLDYRTDTQYF.

This clonotype came up a few times. The DNA of the CDR3 is TGCAGTGCTGTACTAGCGGGAGGCTCCTACAATGAGCAGTTCTTC. This translates into CSAVLAGGSYNEQFF. The chain employs TRBV20-1 and TRBJ2-1; TRBD2 matches 12 bases. V dropped 5 bases and J dropped 0; count of bases not matched to a gene: 2. Germline CDR1 is DFQATT and CDR2 is SNEGSKA (reference sequence). This CDR3 spans 15 amino acids.

This clonotype appeared a few times. The chain links TRBV28 to TRBJ2-1; TRBD2 matches 8 bases. J gave up 0 bases and V 7 bases, and 8 bases lay outside the gene matches. CDR1 is MDHEN and CDR2 is SYDVKM in the germline V gene. The CDR3 covers 16 residues. CDR3 in DNA: TGTGCCAGCACGCCGGGAGGGTTAGACTCCTACAATGAGCAGTTCTTC. It specifies CASTPGGLDSYNEQFF.

This clonotype was recorded a few times. This chain joins TRBV18 and TRBJ2-3; D not resolved. CDR1 KGHSH and CDR2 LQKENI come from the germline V gene. The CDR3 is made up of 11 amino acids. Trimming shortened V by 6 bases and J by 4 bases, and 5 bases separated the two germline ends. CDR3 amino acids: CASSRPDTQYF. CDR3 bases: TGTGCCAGCTCTCGCCCAGATACGCAGTATTTT.

The genes are TRBV7-9 and TRBJ1-1; 7 nucleotides line up with TRBD1. The CDR3 loop spans 11 amino acids. V lost 10 bases to trimming and J lost 4 bases; unmatched junction nucleotides: 3. Germline CDR1 and CDR2: SEHNR and FQNEAQ (reference sequence). The chain's CDR3 is CATRTGTEAFF. DNA of the CDR3: TGTGCCACGAGGACAGGCACTGAAGCTTTCTTT.

In this sample, this clonotype turned up once. The chain joins TRBV6-2 or TRBV6-3 to TRBJ2-5, with D unclear. This CDR3 contains 13 residues. Looked up from germline, CDR1 is MNHEY and CDR2 is SVGEGT. The V end was cut by 0 bases, the J end by 5 bases, with 7 bases between. Here the CDR3 reads CASSYSVRETQYF. The CDR3 nucleotides are TGTGCCAGCAGTTACTCGGTTCGGGAGACCCAGTACTTC.

The table lists this clonotype with a few counts. This rearrangement joins TRBV7-8 to TRBJ2-5, with 7 bases fitting TRBD1. The V gene end was trimmed by 2 bases and the J gene end by 3 bases; junction bases not matched to a gene: 3. The CDR3 sequence is 14 residues long. Per the germline V gene, CDR1 is SGHVS and CDR2 is FQNEAQ. CDR3 residues: CASSLRDRKETQYF. The CDR3, as DNA: TGTGCCAGCAGCTTAAGGGACAGAAAAGAGACCCAGTACTTC.

This clonotype occurred a few times. V gene TRBV7-9 combines with J gene TRBJ2-2, with D unclear. Germline lookup yields CDR1 SEHNR and CDR2 FQNEAQ (reference sequence). Trimming removed 4 bases at V and 0 bases at J, with 24 bases between. The CDR3 loop spans 20 amino acids. CDR3 in amino acids: CASSSLIGASPISNTGELFF. As DNA, the CDR3 is TGTGCCAGCAGCTCCCTGATAGGCGCATCTCCGATCTCGAACACCGGGGAGCTGTTTTTT.

The genes are TRBV5-1 and TRBJ2-1, with TRBD2 matching over 9 bases. From germline, CDR1 is SGHRS and CDR2 YFSETQ. V gave up 3 bases and J gave up 4 bases; unmatched junction bases: 17. CDR3 length equals 19 residues. The chain's CDR3 is CASSWGLGAGGIAYNEQFF. Here the CDR3 DNA reads TGCGCCAGCAGCTGGGGTCTTGGAGCGGGAGGTATTGCTTACAATGAGCAGTTCTTC.

This clonotype was counted ten times or more. J is TRBJ2-2 and V is TRBV29-1; D not certain. The V end was cut by 3 bases, the J end by 6 bases, with 8 bases between. The CDR3 has 12 amino acids. Per germline, CDR1 SQVTM and CDR2 ANQGSEA. In DNA, the CDR3 is TGCAGCGTTGAGAAAGGGTCCGGGGAGCTGTTTTTT. It yields the protein CSVEKGSGELFF.

This clonotype turned up a few times. V usage is TRBV28 and J usage is TRBJ2-1, with TRBD2 matching 12 bases. Per germline, CDR1 MDHEN and CDR2 SYDVKM. Trimming at V came to 2 bases and at J to 3 bases, leaving 17 bases not matched to a gene. CDR3 size: 21 residues. The DNA for the CDR3 is TGTGCCAGCAGTTTAGGTTCTCCGGGACTAGCGGGTACAATGGGCTACAATGAGCAGTTCTTC. Protein product: CASSLGSPGLAGTMGYNEQFF.

The chain employs TRBV29-1 and TRBJ1-4, with a weak D call TRBD1 (6 bases). V lost 6 bases, J lost 4 bases, and 12 bases lay in between. CDR1 SQVTM and CDR2 ANQGSEA come from the germline V gene. The CDR3 length is 13 residues. The CDR3 loop reads CSVRGLGNEKLFF. The DNA of the CDR3 is TGCAGCGTCCGGGGGCTGGGTAATGAAAAACTGTTTTTT.